In its sample, the clone carrying this T cell receptor beta chain was seen many times. Orbital computed tomography, thyroid ultrasound, serum thyroxine and TRAb, and clinical symptoms together informed the diagnoses. V was clipped by 8 bases and J by 2 bases, with 15 bases between them. The CDR3 covers 14 residues. Germline V gene sequence: CDR1 SNHLY, CDR2 FYNNEI. This sample was taken from a study of T cells in Graves' hyperthyroidism and ophthalmopathy. Study in general: At initial diagnosis, before any treatment had begun, peripheral blood was obtained.

The source material, RNA transcripts, was used to amplify TCR beta CDR3 regions. The HTBI set primed first-round TCR CDR3 RT-PCR. TCRdb reprocessed the multiplex PCR reads via MiXCR and lists one record per CDR3 protein. The sample lists a few hundred thousand distinct CDR3 sequences; roughly a sixth were seen once. The sample comprised blood. The V gene is TRBV2, the J gene TRBJ1-1, with D unclear. This TCR came from a woman in her 40s with Graves' ophthalmopathy. The CDR3 sequence: CASFPAGINTEAFF. The DNA for the CDR3 is TGTGCCAGCTTTCCCGCCGGCATAAACACTGAAGCTTTCTTT.